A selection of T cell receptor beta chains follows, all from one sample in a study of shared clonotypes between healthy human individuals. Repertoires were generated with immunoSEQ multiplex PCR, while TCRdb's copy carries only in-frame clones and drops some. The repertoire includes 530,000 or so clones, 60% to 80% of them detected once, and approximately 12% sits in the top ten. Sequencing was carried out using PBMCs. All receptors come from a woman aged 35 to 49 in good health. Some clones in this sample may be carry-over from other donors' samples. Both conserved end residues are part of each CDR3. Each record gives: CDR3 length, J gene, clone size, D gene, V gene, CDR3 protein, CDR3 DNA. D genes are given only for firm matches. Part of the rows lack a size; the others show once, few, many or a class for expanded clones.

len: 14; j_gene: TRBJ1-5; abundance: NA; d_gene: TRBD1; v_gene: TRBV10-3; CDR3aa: CAISGDRGSQPQHF; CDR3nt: TGTGCCATCAGTGGGGACAGGGGATCTCAGCCCCAGCATTTT
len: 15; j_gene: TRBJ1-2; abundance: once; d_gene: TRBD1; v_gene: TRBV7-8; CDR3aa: CASSSPGQGAGGYTF; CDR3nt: TGTGCCAGCAGCTCTCCGGGACAGGGGGCTGGTGGCTACACCTTC
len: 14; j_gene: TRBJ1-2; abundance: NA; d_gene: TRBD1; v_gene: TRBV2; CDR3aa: CASSYTGEDYGYTF; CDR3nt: TGTGCCAGCAGTTACACAGGGGAAGACTATGGCTACACCTTC
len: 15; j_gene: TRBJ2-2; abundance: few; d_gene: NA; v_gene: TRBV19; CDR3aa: CASSIRGRRDGELFF; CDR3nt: TGTGCCAGTAGTATTCGGGGGCGAAGGGACGGGGAGCTGTTTTTT
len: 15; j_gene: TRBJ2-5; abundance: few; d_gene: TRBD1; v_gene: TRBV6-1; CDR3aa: CASATWTGSQETQYF; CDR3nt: TGTGCCAGCGCCACGTGGACAGGGTCGCAAGAGACCCAGTACTTC
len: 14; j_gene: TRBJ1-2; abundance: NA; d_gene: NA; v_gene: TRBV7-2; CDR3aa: CASSQDYRNYGYTF; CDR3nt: TGTGCCAGCAGCCAAGATTACAGAAACTATGGCTACACCTTC
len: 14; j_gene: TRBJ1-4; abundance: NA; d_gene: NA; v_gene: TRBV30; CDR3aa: CAWGVQGVGEKLFF; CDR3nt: TGTGCCTGGGGTGTTCAAGGGGTTGGAGAAAAACTGTTTTTT
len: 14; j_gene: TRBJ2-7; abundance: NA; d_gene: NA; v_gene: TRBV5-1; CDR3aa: CASSLAGASYEQYF; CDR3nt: TGCGCCAGCAGCTTGGCGGGGGCCTCCTACGAGCAGTACTTC
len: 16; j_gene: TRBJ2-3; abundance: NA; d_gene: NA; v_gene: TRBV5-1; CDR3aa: CASSFVLARRTDTQYF; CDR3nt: TGCGCCAGCAGCTTTGTCCTAGCTCGGAGGACAGATACGCAGTATTTT
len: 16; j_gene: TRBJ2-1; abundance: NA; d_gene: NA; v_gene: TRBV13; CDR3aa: CASSFIGGTGDNEQFF; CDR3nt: TGTGCCAGCAGCTTTATCGGCGGGACGGGTGACAATGAGCAGTTCTTC
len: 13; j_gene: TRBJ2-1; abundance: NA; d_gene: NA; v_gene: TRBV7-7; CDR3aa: CASSLAVSEQQFF; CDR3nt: TGTGCTAGCAGCTTAGCGGTGTCGGAGCAGCAGTTCTTC
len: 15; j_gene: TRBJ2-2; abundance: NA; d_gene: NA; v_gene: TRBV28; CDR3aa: CASSFGGADTGELFF; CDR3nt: TGTGCCAGCAGTTTTGGGGGCGCGGACACCGGGGAGCTGTTTTTT
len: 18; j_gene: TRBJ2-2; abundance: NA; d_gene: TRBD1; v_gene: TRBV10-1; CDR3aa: CASSPRYLDRGNTGELFF; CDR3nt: TGCGCCAGCAGTCCCCGGTACCTCGACAGGGGTAACACCGGGGAGCTGTTTTTT
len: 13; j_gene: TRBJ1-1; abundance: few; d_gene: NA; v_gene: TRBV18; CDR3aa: CASSPTRSTEAFF; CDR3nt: TGTGCCAGCTCACCCACCAGGTCAACTGAAGCTTTCTTT
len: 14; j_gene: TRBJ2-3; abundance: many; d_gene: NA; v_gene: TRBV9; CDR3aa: CASSVAISTDTQYF; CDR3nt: TGTGCCAGCAGCGTAGCGATTAGCACAGATACGCAGTATTTT
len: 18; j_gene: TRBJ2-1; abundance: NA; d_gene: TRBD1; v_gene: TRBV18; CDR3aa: CASSPWAPGTGGNNEQFF; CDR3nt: TGTGCCAGCTCACCATGGGCTCCCGGGACAGGGGGCAACAATGAGCAGTTCTTC
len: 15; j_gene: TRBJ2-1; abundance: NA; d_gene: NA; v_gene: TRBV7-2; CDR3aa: CASSVAASRNNEQFF; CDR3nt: TGTGCCAGCAGCGTAGCGGCTAGCAGAAACAATGAGCAGTTCTTC
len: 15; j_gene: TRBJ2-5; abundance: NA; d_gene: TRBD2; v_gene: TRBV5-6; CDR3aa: CASSLGLAGQETQYF; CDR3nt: TGTGCCAGCAGCTTGGGACTAGCGGGCCAAGAGACCCAGTACTTC
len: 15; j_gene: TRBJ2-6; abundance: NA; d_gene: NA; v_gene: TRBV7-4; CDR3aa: CASSWADSGANVLTF; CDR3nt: TGTGCCAGCAGCTGGGCCGACTCTGGGGCCAACGTCCTGACTTTC